These 28 T cell receptor beta chains originate from one sample sequenced in a study of neurological immune-mediated disorders. Time point given: longitudinal time-point 2. TCRdb re-derived calls from the 5' RACE reads in MiXCR, one entry per CDR3 protein. Here the sample spans roughly 98,000 distinct CDR3 sequences, roughly 13% being singletons. The sample comprised PBMCs. The receptors here all came from a female donor with HTLV-1-associated myelopathy (HAM/TSP).

The V and J genes are TRBV20-1 and TRBJ2-3, with D hard to call. The CDR3 is 14 residues long. The V end was cut by 0 bases, the J end by 6 bases, with 13 bases between. Germline V gene lookup returns CDR1 DFQATT and CDR2 SNEGSKA (reference sequence). The DNA of the CDR3 is TGCAGTGCTAGAGATGTGCAGCGAAGTGATACGCAGTATTTT. Its protein is CSARDVQRSDTQYF.

Ten or more counts support this clonotype. V and J are TRBV20-1 and TRBJ2-1; no definite D call. Looked up from germline, CDR1 is DFQATT and CDR2 is SNEGSKA (reference sequence). V lost 3 bases and J 0 bases, leaving 9 bases between the germline ends. The CDR3 contains 14 residues. CDR3: CSARGRSSYNEQFF. The CDR3 region has the DNA TGCAGTGCTAGGGGCAGGAGCTCCTACAATGAGCAGTTCTTC.

This clonotype came up many times. The rearrangement joins TRBV5-1 to TRBJ2-2, with D uncertain. The CDR3 covers 14 residues. From germline, CDR1 is SGHRS and CDR2 YFSETQ. V was shortened by 2 bases and J by 0 bases, with 5 bases between the two germline ends. CDR3 region: CASSFEANTGELFF. CDR3 in DNA: TGCGCCAGCAGCTTCGAGGCGAACACCGGGGAGCTGTTTTTT. Full variable domain (remainder filled in from reference TRBV5-1 and TRBJ2-2): KAGVTQTPRYLIKTRGQQVTLSCSPISGHRSVSWYQQTPGQGLQFLFEYFSETQRNKGNFPGRFSGRQFSNSRSEMNVSTLELGDSALYLCASSFEANTGELFFGEGSRLTVL.

This clonotype was recorded many times. CDR3 protein: CASSSRWASGANVLTF. The DNA of the CDR3 is TGTGCCAGCAGTTCCCGGTGGGCCTCTGGGGCCAACGTCCTGACTTTC. The rearrangement uses TRBV28 and TRBJ2-6; D gene ambiguous. The CDR3 loop spans 16 amino acids. Germline CDR1 and CDR2: MDHEN and SYDVKM. V gave up 4 bases and J gave up 0 bases, with 10 bases separating them.

This clonotype was recorded many times. V gene TRBV28 combines with J gene TRBJ2-2; D remains ambiguous. This CDR3 contains 11 residues. CDR1 and CDR2 (germline): MDHEN, SYDVKM. The germline V and J ends were trimmed by 5 bases and 6 bases, with 4 bases remaining between them. In DNA, the CDR3 is TGTGCCAGCAGTGGGGCCGGGGAGCTGTTTTTT. As protein: CASSGAGELFF. Supplemented by reference TRBV28 and TRBJ2-2, the full variable domain reads DVKVTQSSRYLVKRTGEKVFLECVQDMDHENMFWYRQDPGLGLRLIYFSYDVKMKEKGDIPEGYSVSREKKERFSLILESASTNQTSMYLCASSGAGELFFGEGSRLTVL.

This clonotype occurred many times. This chain joins TRBV9 and TRBJ2-2; D is possibly TRBD1 (5 bases). The germline gives CDR1 SGDLS, CDR2 YYNGEE. V was trimmed by 0 bases and J by 9 bases, leaving 9 bases between them. The CDR3 spans 13 residues. Here the CDR3 reads CASSVEGHRELFF. Here the CDR3 DNA reads TGTGCCAGCAGCGTAGAGGGGCACCGGGAGCTGTTTTTT.

This clonotype was seen at least ten times. The chain joins TRBV3-1 to TRBJ2-1; tentatively, D is TRBD1 (6 bases). Germline CDR1 LGHDT, CDR2 YNNKEL (reference sequence). The V end lost 4 bases, the J end lost 1 base, and 14 bases lay between the germline ends. CDR3 size: 16 residues. The CDR3 region has the DNA TGTGCCAGCAGCCGCGAGGGGGTGAGGTCCTACAATGAGCAGTTCTTC. The encoded protein is CASSREGVRSYNEQFF.

This clonotype was seen repeatedly, ten times or more. The chain joins TRBV12-3 or TRBV12-4 to TRBJ2-7, with D possibly TRBD1 on 6 matching bases. This CDR3 spans 15 amino acids. V was shortened by 3 bases and J by 4 bases, with 16 bases between the two germline ends. CDR3 bases: TGTGCCAGCAGTTTCAGTTTAAATACAGGGTACGAGCAGTACTTC. Encoded protein: CASSFSLNTGYEQYF.

This clonotype was picked up many times. V and J are TRBV10-3 and TRBJ2-2; 9 bases map to TRBD2. CDR1 is ENHRY, CDR2 SYGVKD, per germline. V lost 3 bases and J lost 0; bases outside the gene matches: 11. The CDR3 spans 19 residues. This CDR3 is CAISDPKTSGATNTGELFF. The CDR3 region has the DNA TGTGCCATCAGTGACCCGAAGACTAGCGGCGCTACGAACACCGGGGAGCTGTTTTTT.

The gene calls are TRBV28 and TRBJ2-2, with TRBD2 matching over 11 bases. Germline V gene data show CDR1 as MDHEN and CDR2 as SYDVKM. Trimming cost V 3 bases and J 4 bases; bases outside gene matches: 16. The CDR3 is 20 amino acids. CDR3 DNA sequence: TGTGCCAGCAGTTTTGGGCTAGCGGGGGGCTCGATTCTATTCACCGGGGAGCTGTTTTTT. Its protein is CASSFGLAGGSILFTGELFF.

This clonotype was counted ten times or more. The chain is built from TRBV10-3 and TRBJ2-7, with TRBD2 identical over 11 bases. The CDR3 covers 18 residues. Germline CDR1 is ENHRY and CDR2 is SYGVKD. V shed 3 bases, J shed 0 bases, and the junction held 10 bases outside the gene matches. CDR3 in DNA: TGTGCCATCAGTGATCCGGCTAGCGGGGGGCCACCCTCCTACGAGCAGTACTTC. Its protein is CAISDPASGGPPSYEQYF.

With regard to this clonotype: A much larger clone is a single base away; this may be a read error. The chain employs TRBV5-1 and TRBJ2-7, with a weak D call TRBD1 (6 bases). Germline V gives CDR1 SGHRS, CDR2 YFSETQ. This CDR3 is built from 14 residues. Trimming left V 5 bases short and J 5 bases short, with 17 bases between. The CDR3 is CASSRRYRVNEQYF. Here the CDR3 DNA reads TGCGCCAGCAGTAGGAGGTACAGGGTCAACGAGCAGTACTTC.

This clonotype was seen at least ten times. The V and J genes are TRBV5-1 and TRBJ1-1; D gene ambiguous. Germline lookup yields CDR1 SGHRS and CDR2 YFSETQ. The V end lost 0 bases, the J end lost 6 bases, and 12 bases lay between the germline ends. The CDR3 contains 14 residues. CDR3 residues: CASSLAPVGSEAFF. In DNA form, the CDR3 reads TGCGCCAGCAGCTTGGCCCCTGTAGGCTCTGAAGCTTTCTTT.

This clonotype was found many times. This chain joins TRBV20-1 and TRBJ1-2; D is unclear. Germline V gene data show CDR1 as DFQATT and CDR2 as SNEGSKA (reference sequence). The CDR3 loop spans 12 amino acids. Trimming pared 4 bases from V and 2 bases from J, leaving 8 bases between. In nucleotides, the CDR3 is TGCAGTGCTATACCCGGGAACTATGGCTACACCTTC. It yields the protein CSAIPGNYGYTF.

In this sample, this clonotype is medium-sized. The V and J genes are TRBV29-1 and TRBJ2-5, with D unclear. With 7 bases removed from V and 5 bases from J, the gap between germline ends came to 11 bases. Germline V gives CDR1 SQVTM, CDR2 ANQGSEA. The CDR3 consists of 11 residues. CDR3 DNA: TGCAGCGGCATCGACGGCGAGACCCAGTACTTC. Translated, it gives CSGIDGETQYF.

There are many counts of this clonotype. This chain connects TRBV28 to TRBJ2-3; D may correspond to TRBD1 or TRBD2 (5 bases each). Germline loops: CDR1 MDHEN, CDR2 SYDVKM. This CDR3 has 16 residues. The germline V and J ends were trimmed by 4 bases and 6 bases, with 20 bases remaining between them. The CDR3, as DNA: TGTGCCAGCAGTTCGTCCGGGACCCCGGGGTACGATACGCAGTATTTT. Translated: CASSSSGTPGYDTQYF.

This clonotype was found many times. This chain links TRBV7-2 with TRBJ1-3; no firm D call. This CDR3 has 13 amino acids. V was shortened by 2 bases and J by 3 bases, with 5 bases between the two germline ends. The germline V gene has CDR1 SGHTA and CDR2 FQGNSA. The CDR3 bases are TGTGCCAGCAGCTTAAATTTTGGAAACACCATATATTTT. It specifies CASSLNFGNTIYF.

This clonotype has ten or more counts. This chain joins TRBV5-1 and TRBJ2-3; D remains ambiguous. Trimming shortened V by 4 bases and J by 3 bases, and 18 bases separated the two germline ends. Germline CDR1 is SGHRS and CDR2 is YFSETQ. The CDR3 runs to 16 residues. CDR3 coding DNA: TGCGCCAGCAGCCAAACTCTGACGATCGGAACAGATACGCAGTATTTT. Translated, it gives CASSQTLTIGTDTQYF.

This clonotype occurred a few times. The chain is built from TRBV7-3 and TRBJ2-7; 7 bases match TRBD2. J was trimmed by 4 bases and V by 4 bases; bases with no gene match: 4. Germline loops: CDR1 SGHTA, CDR2 FQGTGA. This CDR3 contains 13 residues. The CDR3 loop is CASSSWEGYEQYF. CDR3 sequence (DNA): TGTGCCAGCAGCTCATGGGAGGGGTACGAGCAGTACTTC. Full variable domain (outside the CDR3, taken from reference TRBV7-3 and TRBJ2-7): GAGVSQTPSNKVTEKGKYVELRCDPISGHTALYWYRQSLGQGPEFLIYFQGTGAADDSGLPNDRFFAVRPEGSVSTLKIQRTERGDSAVYLCASSSWEGYEQYFGPGTRLTVT.

This clonotype was recorded many times. The chain uses TRBV10-3 and TRBJ2-3, with 8 bases identical to TRBD2. Looked up from germline, CDR1 is ENHRY and CDR2 is SYGVKD. V gave up 7 bases and J gave up 2 bases; unmatched junction bases: 8. CDR3 size: 15 residues. This CDR3 reads CAITGGTTFTDTQYF. In DNA form, the CDR3 reads TGTGCCATCACGGGGGGGACCACCTTCACAGATACGCAGTATTTT.

This clonotype appeared many times. This chain joins TRBV5-1 and TRBJ2-2, with D maybe TRBD1 (5 bases). From germline, CDR1 is SGHRS and CDR2 YFSETQ. V was pared by 4 bases and J by 3 bases, with 13 bases between. This CDR3 has 15 residues. Here the CDR3 DNA reads TGCGCCAGCAGCCCGGACGGCAGGGACACCGGGGAGCTGTTTTTT. Protein product: CASSPDGRDTGELFF.

The sample holds many counts of this clonotype. The J gene is TRBJ2-7, the V gene TRBV28; unclear D gene. Trimming cost V 1 base and J 3 bases, with 10 bases left between them. The CDR3 is 14 amino acids. Germline-derived CDR1 and CDR2 are MDHEN and SYDVKM. CDR3 sequence (DNA): TGTGCCAGCAGTTTATCACCGGCTGGCTACGAGCAGTACTTC. This sequence encodes CASSLSPAGYEQYF.

This clonotype was recorded at least ten times. The chain couples TRBV2 to TRBJ1-6, with D perhaps TRBD1 (5 bases). V lost 8 bases to trimming and J lost 8 bases, with 13 bases between them. CDR1 and CDR2 from the germline V gene are SNHLY and FYNNEI. The length of the CDR3 is 13 residues. CDR3 sequence: CASGPGSHSPLHF. The CDR3 region has the DNA TGTGCCAGCGGTCCAGGGTCGCATTCACCCCTCCACTTT.

Many counts were recorded for this clonotype. This chain uses TRBV5-1 with TRBJ2-4; 7 nucleotides agree with TRBD1. The CDR3 consists of 15 residues. The V and J ends lost 4 bases and 9 bases, in that order; junction bases with no gene match: 13. Germline CDR1 reads SGHRS; CDR2 reads YFSETQ. This chain's CDR3 is CASSPGQNQNGIQYF. CDR3 DNA: TGCGCCAGCAGCCCGGGACAGAACCAAAATGGCATTCAGTACTTC.

CDR3 sequence reads: CATRGTGELNEQYF. The CDR3 DNA is TGTGCCACCAGAGGGACAGGGGAGCTCAACGAGCAGTACTTC. V and J are TRBV2 and TRBJ2-7; 10 nucleotides match TRBD1. The CDR3 is 14 amino acids. Germline CDR1 SNHLY, CDR2 FYNNEI. V trimming: 10 bases; J trimming: 5 bases; junction bases outside the gene matches: 11.

This clonotype was detected ten times or more. The V and J genes are TRBV21-1 and TRBJ2-3; the table's D gene call, TRBD2, was not cross checked with the DNA. TRBV21-1 is a pseudogene segment. This CDR3 spans 18 amino acids. The chain's CDR3 is CASSNPGTSGASTDTQYF. DNA of the CDR3: TGTGCCAGCAGCAACCCCGGGACTAGCGGGGCCAGCACAGATACGCAGTATTTT.

This rearrangement joins TRBV10-3 to TRBJ2-7; 7 nucleotides agree with TRBD2. The CDR3 sequence is 16 residues long. The germline V gene encodes CDR1 ENHRY and CDR2 SYGVKD. J lost 0 bases, V lost 4 bases, and 9 bases had no gene match. The CDR3 here is CAISGPPRGGSYEQYF. CDR3 bases: TGTGCCATCAGTGGCCCCCCCCGCGGGGGCTCCTACGAGCAGTACTTC.

This clonotype was seen a few times. The chain couples TRBV6-6 to TRBJ2-6; D perhaps matches TRBD2 (5 bases). This CDR3 is 16 amino acids long. V was cut by 2 bases and J by 2 bases, with 10 bases left in between. The V gene's germline CDR1 is MNHNY and CDR2 SVGAGI (reference sequence). CDR3 DNA: TGTGCCAGCAGTTACCCCGAGGAGGCTGGGGCCAACGTCCTGACTTTC. This encodes CASSYPEEAGANVLTF.